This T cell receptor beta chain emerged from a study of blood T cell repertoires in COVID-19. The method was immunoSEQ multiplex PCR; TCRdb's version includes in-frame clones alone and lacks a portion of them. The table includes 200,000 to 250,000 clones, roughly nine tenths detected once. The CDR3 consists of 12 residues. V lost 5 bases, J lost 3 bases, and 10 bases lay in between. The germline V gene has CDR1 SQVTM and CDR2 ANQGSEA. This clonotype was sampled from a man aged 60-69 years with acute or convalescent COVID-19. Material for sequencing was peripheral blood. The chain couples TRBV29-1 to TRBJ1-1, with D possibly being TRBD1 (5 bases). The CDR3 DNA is TGCAGCGTTTCTGGGGCGTACACTGAAGCTTTCTTT. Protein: CSVSGAYTEAFF.